Listed below are T cell receptor beta chains from one sample, sequenced in a study of vaccination and CD4 T cells after COVID-19. No antigens are known for them. TCRdb re-derived calls from the PCR reads in MiXCR, one entry per CDR3 protein. This sample has approximately 21,000 distinct CDR3 sequences, with about 50% found just once. The specimen was CD4+ T cells from blood, cultured in vitro. The receptors originated from a human donor who had recovered from COVID-19. The CDR3 runs from the conserved cysteine through the conserved F or W. D genes are given only for firm matches. Size is stated for part of the rows, as once, few or many counts, or as a class when the clone is expanded.

CDR3 length	J gene	clone size	D gene	V gene	CDR3 protein	CDR3 DNA
18	TRBJ2-1	-	TRBD2	TRBV19	CASSIETRTSGNTNEQFF	TGTGCCAGTAGTATAGAAACAAGGACTAGCGGGAATACTAATGAGCAGTTCTTC
16	TRBJ2-2	-	-	TRBV19	CASSTRPHTNTGELFF	TGTGCCAGTAGTACCCGGCCGCACACGAACACCGGGGAGCTGTTTTTT
16	TRBJ2-4	-	TRBD1	TRBV7-2	CASSETGRLAKNIQYF	TGTGCCAGCAGCGAGACAGGGAGACTAGCCAAAAACATTCAGTACTTC
12	TRBJ1-2	-	TRBD1	TRBV7-9	CASSVDREGYTF	TGTGCCAGCAGCGTCGACAGGGAGGGCTACACCTTC
15	TRBJ1-2	-	-	TRBV28	CASSFPGERLYGYTF	TGTGCCAGCAGTTTTCCCGGCGAGCGACTTTATGGCTACACCTTC
16	TRBJ1-5	-	-	TRBV28	CASSLRPGQRNQPQHF	TGTGCCAGCAGTTTGCGCCCGGGACAACGGAATCAGCCCCAGCATTTT
16	TRBJ2-7	-	TRBD2	TRBV2	CASSAYGTSGRGEQYF	TGTGCCAGCAGCGCCTATGGGACTAGCGGGAGGGGCGAGCAGTACTTC
15	TRBJ1-2	-	-	TRBV28	CASRDGSLVDYGYTF	TGTGCCAGCAGGGACGGCAGCCTGGTGGACTATGGCTACACCTTC
13	TRBJ1-2	-	TRBD1	TRBV6-1	CASSRDRYYGYTF	TGTGCCAGCAGCCGGGACAGGTATTATGGCTACACCTTC
14	TRBJ2-5	-	-	TRBV12-3/TRBV12-4	CASSTTGGRETQYF	TGTGCCAGCAGTACCACCGGGGGCCGGGAGACCCAGTACTTC
14	TRBJ2-3	-	-	TRBV11-2	CASSRDPSYDTQYF	TGTGCCAGCAGCCGGGACCCATCCTATGATACGCAGTATTTT
14	TRBJ2-7	-	-	TRBV6-1	CASSEYAKTYEQYF	TGTGCCAGCAGTGAATACGCAAAAACCTACGAGCAGTACTTC
15	TRBJ1-5	few	TRBD1	TRBV10-1	CANNDDRVGDQPQHF	TGCGCCAACAATGATGACAGGGTTGGCGATCAGCCCCAGCATTTT
17	TRBJ1-5	few	TRBD1	TRBV24-1	CATSDPGQGGGNQPQHF	TGTGCCACCAGTGATCCTGGACAGGGAGGTGGCAATCAGCCCCAGCATTTT
15	TRBJ1-6	once	-	TRBV2	CASSDGRRGHSPLHF	TGTGCCAGCAGTGATGGTAGACGGGGACACTCACCCCTCCACTTT
13	TRBJ1-1	few	-	TRBV6-1	CASSPGTVTEAFF	TGTGCCAGCAGTCCCGGGACGGTTACTGAAGCTTTCTTT
16	TRBJ2-1	-	-	TRBV11-3	CASSSGQTNPYNEQFF	TGTGCCAGCAGCTCCGGACAGACTAATCCCTACAATGAGCAGTTCTTC
13	TRBJ2-3	-	-	TRBV6-2/TRBV6-3	CALGGPNTDTQYF	TGTGCCCTCGGGGGACCCAACACAGATACGCAGTATTTT
13	TRBJ1-6	-	-	TRBV6-1	CASSEIKNSPLHF	TGTGCCAGCAGTGAAATAAAGAATTCACCCCTCCACTTT
14	TRBJ1-2	-	-	TRBV28	CASIDANSNYGYTF	TGTGCCAGCATTGACGCCAACTCTAACTATGGCTACACCTTC
15	TRBJ2-4	few	-	TRBV20-1	CSAPPQGWAKNIQYF	TGCAGTGCTCCGCCTCAGGGGTGGGCCAAAAACATTCAGTACTTC
14	TRBJ1-2	-	-	TRBV18	CASSQRTENYGYTF	TGTGCCAGCTCACAACGGACGGAGAACTATGGCTACACCTTC
15	TRBJ1-6	-	-	TRBV28	CASSLGGRIYSPLHF	TGTGCCAGCAGTTTAGGTGGACGGATTTATTCACCCCTCCACTTT
13	TRBJ2-7	-	TRBD1	TRBV11-2	CASSIPGGYEQYF	TGTGCCAGCAGCATTCCAGGGGGCTACGAGCAGTACTTC
15	TRBJ1-5	once	TRBD1	TRBV6-2/TRBV6-3	CASSYDRGINQPQHF	TGTGCCAGCAGTTACGACAGGGGTATCAATCAGCCCCAGCATTTT
14	TRBJ1-2	few	-	TRBV5-4	CASKEGGLNYGYTF	TGTGCCAGCAAGGAGGGGGGACTGAACTATGGCTACACCTTC
13	TRBJ1-2	few	-	TRBV19	CASSKEGPYGYTF	TGTGCCAGTAGTAAAGAGGGACCCTATGGCTACACCTTC
15	TRBJ1-1	-	TRBD1	TRBV7-2	CASSGKTGVKTEAFF	TGTGCCAGCAGCGGAAAGACAGGGGTGAAGACTGAAGCTTTCTTT
17	TRBJ2-3	-	TRBD2	TRBV6-1	CASRVAGTSGSTDTQYF	TGTGCCAGCAGGGTAGCAGGGACTAGCGGGAGTACAGATACGCAGTATTTT
16	TRBJ1-2	-	-	TRBV25-1	CASSESLGGAYYGYTF	TGTGCCAGCAGTGAATCCCTAGGGGGGGCTTACTATGGCTACACCTTC
14	TRBJ1-1	-	TRBD1	TRBV19	CASSDRGVGTEAFF	TGTGCCAGTAGTGACAGGGGGGTAGGCACTGAAGCTTTCTTT
15	TRBJ2-3	-	-	TRBV11-2	CASSTRPDGTDTQYF	TGTGCCAGCAGCACCAGGCCAGATGGCACAGATACGCAGTATTTT
13	TRBJ1-5	few	-	TRBV2	CASRASGNQPQHF	TGTGCCAGCAGGGCTTCTGGCAATCAGCCCCAGCATTTT
14	TRBJ2-1	-	TRBD2	TRBV20-1	CSASTSGSVPEQFF	TGCAGTGCTTCGACTAGCGGGAGCGTGCCTGAGCAGTTCTTC
14	TRBJ2-5	few	TRBD2	TRBV12-3/TRBV12-4	CASSSTSGIETQYF	TGTGCCAGCAGCAGTACTAGCGGGATTGAGACCCAGTACTTC
17	TRBJ2-6	-	TRBD2	TRBV20-1	CSAQGLAGTSGANVLTF	TGCAGTGCTCAAGGGCTAGCGGGGACGTCTGGGGCCAACGTCCTGACTTTC
14	TRBJ2-7	-	TRBD2	TRBV18	CASSPPGGIYEQYF	TGTGCCAGCTCACCACCGGGGGGGATCTACGAGCAGTACTTC
14	TRBJ2-2	-	-	TRBV4-2	CASSQQDGAGELFF	TGTGCCAGCAGCCAACAGGACGGGGCCGGGGAGCTGTTTTTT
11	TRBJ2-7	-	-	TRBV7-6	CASSSQGEQYF	TGTGCCAGCAGCTCTCAGGGGGAGCAGTACTTC
14	TRBJ2-1	-	TRBD2	TRBV6-2/TRBV6-3	CASSSPGGWNEQFF	TGTGCCAGCAGTTCCCCGGGAGGGTGGAATGAGCAGTTCTTC
14	TRBJ2-4	-	-	TRBV20-1	CSAPEDLGKNIQYF	TGCAGTGCCCCCGAAGATTTGGGAAAAAACATTCAGTACTTC
12	TRBJ2-2	-	-	TRBV20-1	CSARRDTGELFF	TGCAGTGCTAGGCGGGACACCGGGGAGCTGTTTTTT
14	TRBJ1-5	-	-	TRBV20-1	CSAIPPRGNQPQHF	TGCAGTGCTATCCCGCCCCGGGGGAATCAGCCCCAGCATTTT
15	TRBJ2-7	-	TRBD2	TRBV20-1	CSAGTSGSFSYEQYF	TGCAGTGCCGGGACTAGCGGAAGTTTCTCCTACGAGCAGTACTTC
15	TRBJ2-1	few	TRBD2	TRBV20-1	CSAFLAGGPSNEQFF	TGCAGTGCGTTTCTAGCGGGAGGGCCATCCAATGAGCAGTTCTTC
19	TRBJ2-5	-	TRBD2	TRBV4-1	CASSHPGLAGGPGQETQYF	TGCGCCAGCAGCCACCCAGGACTAGCGGGAGGGCCGGGCCAAGAGACCCAGTACTTC
13	TRBJ2-1	-	TRBD2	TRBV28	CASGASGRAEQFF	TGTGCCAGCGGGGCTAGCGGGAGGGCTGAGCAGTTCTTC
15	TRBJ1-1	few	-	TRBV7-2	CASSLTRAGGTEAFF	TGTGCCAGCAGCTTGACCCGCGCCGGGGGCACTGAAGCTTTCTTT
14	TRBJ1-5	-	TRBD1	TRBV5-5	CASSSRTGDQPQHF	TGTGCCAGCAGCTCCAGGACAGGGGATCAGCCCCAGCATTTT
16	TRBJ2-7	-	-	TRBV6-1	CASSELGGRRIYEQYF	TGTGCCAGCAGTGAATTGGGTGGTAGGCGGATCTACGAGCAGTACTTC
12	TRBJ1-1	-	-	TRBV6-1	CASSVQGREAFF	TGTGCCAGCAGTGTACAGGGTCGGGAAGCTTTCTTT
14	TRBJ1-5	-	-	TRBV10-3	CATQGPGGAQPQHF	TGTGCCACCCAGGGCCCCGGAGGAGCTCAGCCCCAGCATTTT
14	TRBJ1-1	-	TRBD1	TRBV12-3/TRBV12-4	CASTSTGIYTEAFF	TGTGCCAGCACTTCGACAGGGATTTACACTGAAGCTTTCTTT